These 4 T cell receptor beta chains were all obtained from the same sample, sequenced in a study of cytomegalovirus exposure and HLA in healthy donors. 13 Jbeta primers and 60 Vbeta primers were used for the PCR. Sequencing used immunoSEQ multiplex PCR; TCRdb keeps in-frame clones, though not all of them. Of around 150,000 clones listed, over 60% are singletons. Sequenced material: PBMCs. These receptors came from a man aged 25 to 40 in good health and CMV-seronegative.

This clone was observed a single time. This sequence joins TRBV5-1 and TRBJ2-5; possibly TRBD1 for D (6 bases). Germline assignment: CDR1 SGHRS and CDR2 YFSETQ. Trimming removed 4 bases at V and 3 bases at J, with 16 bases between. The CDR3 spans 15 residues. The DNA of the CDR3 is TGCGCCAGCAGCACCCAGGGGCTGCAGGAAGAGACCCAGTACTTC. It yields the protein CASSTQGLQEETQYF. The full variable domain, its missing parts supplied by reference TRBV5-1 and TRBJ2-5, is KAGVTQTPRYLIKTRGQQVTLSCSPISGHRSVSWYQQTPGQGLQFLFEYFSETQRNKGNFPGRFSGRQFSNSRSEMNVSTLELGDSALYLCASSTQGLQEETQYFGPGTRLLVL.

The chain joins TRBV9 to TRBJ2-1, with 8 bases fitting TRBD1. The germline CDR1 and CDR2 sequences are SGDLS and YYNGEE. The CDR3 loop spans 15 amino acids. The ends lost 0 bases at V and 9 bases at J; junction bases unmatched: 8. Here the CDR3 DNA reads TGTGCCAGCAGCGTAGACCCCGGACAGGGAGGTGAGCAGTTCTTC. This translates into CASSVDPGQGGEQFF.

V usage is TRBV18 and J usage is TRBJ1-1; unclear D gene. V lost 0 bases to trimming and J lost 4 bases, with 6 bases between them. CDR1 KGHSH and CDR2 LQKENI come from the germline V gene. The CDR3 totals 13 residues. The CDR3 nucleotides are TGTGCCAGCTCACCACCGTTGAGCACTGAAGCTTTCTTT. It codes for CASSPPLSTEAFF.

This chain connects TRBV19 to TRBJ1-5; D is undetermined. This CDR3 contains 13 residues. Germline CDR1 LNHDA, CDR2 SQIVND (reference sequence). V lost 5 bases to trimming and J lost 2 bases, with 7 bases between them. CDR3 nucleotide sequence: TGTGCCAGTAGTCTCTACGGCAATCAGCCCCAGCATTTT. Translation gives CASSLYGNQPQHF.